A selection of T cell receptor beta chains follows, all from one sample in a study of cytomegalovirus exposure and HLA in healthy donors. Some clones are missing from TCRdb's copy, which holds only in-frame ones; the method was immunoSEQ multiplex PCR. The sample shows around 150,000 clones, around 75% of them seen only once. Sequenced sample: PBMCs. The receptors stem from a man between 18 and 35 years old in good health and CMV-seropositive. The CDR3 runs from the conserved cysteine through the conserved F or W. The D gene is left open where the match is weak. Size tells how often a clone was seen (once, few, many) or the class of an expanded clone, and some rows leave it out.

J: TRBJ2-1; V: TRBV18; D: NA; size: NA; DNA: TGTGCCAGCTCACCACCGAGTCAGGGTCGTAATGAGCAGTTCTTC; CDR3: CASSPPSQGRNEQFF
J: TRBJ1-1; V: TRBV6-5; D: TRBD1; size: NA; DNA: TGTGCCAGCCGTCGGGACAGGGGGCCGAACACTGAAGCTTTCTTT; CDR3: CASRRDRGPNTEAFF
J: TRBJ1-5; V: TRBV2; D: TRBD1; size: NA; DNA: TGTGCCAGCACCGGGGACAGGGGGTACCAGCCCCAGCATTTT; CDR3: CASTGDRGYQPQHF
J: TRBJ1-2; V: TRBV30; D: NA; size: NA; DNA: TGTGCCTGGAGCCGACGGGACAACAACCGTTTC; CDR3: CAWSRRDNNRF
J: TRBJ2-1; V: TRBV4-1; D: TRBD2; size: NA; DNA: TGCGCCAGCAGCCAAGAGGGGGCGGGAGGATCTGGGGAGCAGTTCTTC; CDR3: CASSQEGAGGSGEQFF
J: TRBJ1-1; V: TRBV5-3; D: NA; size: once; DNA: TGTGCCAGAAGCTTGGGGGGCCTTGACACTGAAGCTTTCTTT; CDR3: CARSLGGLDTEAFF
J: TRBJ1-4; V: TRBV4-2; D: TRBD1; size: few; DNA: TGTGCCAGCAGCCAACAGGGGGGATGGATTGATGGGGATGAAAAACTGTTTTTT; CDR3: CASSQQGGWIDGDEKLFF
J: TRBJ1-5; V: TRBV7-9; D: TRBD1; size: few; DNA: TGTGCCAGCAGCACAAAGGACAGGGCGACTCAGCCCCAGCATTTT; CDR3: CASSTKDRATQPQHF
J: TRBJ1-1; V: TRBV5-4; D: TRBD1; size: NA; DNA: TGTGCCAGCAGCAAAGGACAGGAAATGAACACTGAAGCTTTCTTT; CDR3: CASSKGQEMNTEAFF
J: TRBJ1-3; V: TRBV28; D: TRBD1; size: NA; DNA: TGTGCCAGCAGCCCGACAGGGTCTGGAAACACCATATATTTT; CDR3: CASSPTGSGNTIYF
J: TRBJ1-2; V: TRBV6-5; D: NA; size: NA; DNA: TGTGCCAGCAGTTCCGACTATGGCTACACCTTC; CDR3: CASSSDYGYTF
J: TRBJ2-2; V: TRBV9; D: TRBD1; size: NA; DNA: TGTGCCAGCAGACCGGACAGGGGAATTATCGGGGAGCTGTTTTTT; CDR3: CASRPDRGIIGELFF
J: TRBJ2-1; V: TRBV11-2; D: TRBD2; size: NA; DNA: TGTGCCAGCAGCTTAAAACCTAGCGGGAGCTCTGAGCAGTTCTTC; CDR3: CASSLKPSGSSEQFF
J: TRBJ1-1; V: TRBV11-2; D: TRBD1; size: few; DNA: TGTGCCAGCAGCCACGGACAGGGTGAAGCTTTCTTT; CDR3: CASSHGQGEAFF
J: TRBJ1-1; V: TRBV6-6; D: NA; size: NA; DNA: TGTGCCAGCAGTTACCCCCCCGACAGACGGTACACTGAAGCTTTCTTT; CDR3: CASSYPPDRRYTEAFF
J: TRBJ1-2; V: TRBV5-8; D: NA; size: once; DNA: TGTGCCAGCAGCCCAGGGGATGGCTACACCTTC; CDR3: CASSPGDGYTF
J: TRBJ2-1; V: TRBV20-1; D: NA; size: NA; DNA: TGCAGTGCTAGGGAGTACAATGAGCAGTTCTTC; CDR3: CSAREYNEQFF
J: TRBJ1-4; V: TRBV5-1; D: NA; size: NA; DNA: TGCGCCAGCAGATGGGGCAGCACAGCAACTAATGAAAAACTGTTTTTT; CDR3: CASRWGSTATNEKLFF
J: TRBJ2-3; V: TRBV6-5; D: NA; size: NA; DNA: TGTGCCAGCACCCGGACTGGCACAGATACGCAGTATTTT; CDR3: CASTRTGTDTQYF
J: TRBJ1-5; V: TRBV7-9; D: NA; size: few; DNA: TGTGCCAGCAGCTTGAGCGGAGCCAATCAGCCCCAGCATTTT; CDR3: CASSLSGANQPQHF
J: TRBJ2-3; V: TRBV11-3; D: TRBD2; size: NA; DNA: TGTGCCAGCAGCCTTCCGTTGGTAGCGGGAGGTTCGGGTACGCAGTATTTT; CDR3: CASSLPLVAGGSGTQYF
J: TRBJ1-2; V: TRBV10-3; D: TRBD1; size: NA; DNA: TGTGCCATCAGTGGGGGACAGAGAGCTAACTATGGCTACACCTTC; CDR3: CAISGGQRANYGYTF
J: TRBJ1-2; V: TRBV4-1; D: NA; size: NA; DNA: TGCGCCAGCAGCCAAGATTCGACGGGGGGGAACTATGGCTACACCTTC; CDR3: CASSQDSTGGNYGYTF
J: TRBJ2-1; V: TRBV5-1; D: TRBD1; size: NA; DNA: TGCGCCAGCAGCTTGACAGGGGACAATGAGCAGTTCTTC; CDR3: CASSLTGDNEQFF
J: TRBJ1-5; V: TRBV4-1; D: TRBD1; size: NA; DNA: TGCGCCAGCAGCCAAGATACAGGGGGTCAGCCCCAGCATTTT; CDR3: CASSQDTGGQPQHF
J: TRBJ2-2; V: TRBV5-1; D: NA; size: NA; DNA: TGCGCCAGCAGCCCCTCGAGAGGGAACAGCGGGGAGCTGTTTTTT; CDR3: CASSPSRGNSGELFF
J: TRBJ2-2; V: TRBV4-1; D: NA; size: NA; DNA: TGCGCCAGCAGCCAAGGTCCTCATGCGGGGGAGCTGTTTTTT; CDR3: CASSQGPHAGELFF
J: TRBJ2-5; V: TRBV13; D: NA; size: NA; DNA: TGTGCCAGCCTCCCCGGGGGAGAAGAGACCCAGTACTTC; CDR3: CASLPGGEETQYF
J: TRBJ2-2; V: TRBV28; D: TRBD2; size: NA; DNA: TGTGCCAGCAAATCCGGGACTAGCCCGAACACCGGGGAGCTGTTTTTT; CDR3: CASKSGTSPNTGELFF
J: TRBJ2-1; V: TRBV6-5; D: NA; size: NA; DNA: TGTGCCAGCAGTTACTTATCAGAAAATAATGAGCAGTTCTTC; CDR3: CASSYLSENNEQFF
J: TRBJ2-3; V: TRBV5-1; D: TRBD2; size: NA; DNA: TGCGCCAGCAGCTTGGGGGTGACTAGCGGGGGGACAGATACGCAGTATTTT; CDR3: CASSLGVTSGGTDTQYF
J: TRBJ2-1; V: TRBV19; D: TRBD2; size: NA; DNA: TGTGCCAGTAGGCCCCCTGGTGGAGCGGGAGGATTCGATGAGCAGTTCTTC; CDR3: CASRPPGGAGGFDEQFF
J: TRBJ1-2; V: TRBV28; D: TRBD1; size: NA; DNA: TGTGCCAGCAGCCTACACCCCACCCCGGGACAGGGGGCGTATGGCTACACCTTC; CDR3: CASSLHPTPGQGAYGYTF